This TCR beta chain was recovered during a study of T-cell memory formation after mild COVID-19. Study-level results: Among clones contracting day 15 to 85, CD4/CD8 was balanced, whereas later expanders leaned CD4+. There were some responding clones in pre-infection memory, which suggested that cross-reactive memory had joined.

As to this clonotype: Its antigen is still unknown.

TCRdb itself ran the 5' RACE reads through MiXCR, one entry per CDR3 protein. This sample has some 62,000 distinct CDR3 sequences; about 10% occur once, and the top ten carry 1% to 1.4%. This CDR3 has 16 amino acids. The V gene end was trimmed by 7 bases and the J gene end by 4 bases; junction bases not matched to a gene: 12. Looked up from germline, CDR1 is MNHEY and CDR2 is SVGEGT. This chain uses TRBV6-2 or TRBV6-3 with TRBJ2-2; 7 bases are a match to TRBD2. The specimen sequenced was PBMCs or a T cell subset sorted from them (not recorded which). This clonotype was obtained from a man aged 18 to 35 who had mild COVID-19 (a few samples of this study predate the infection). Cell type and time point are not known. For the CDR3, the DNA is TGTGCCAGCACCCCCGGGGGGTCCGGAACCACCGGGGAGCTGTTTTTT. It codes for CASTPGGSGTTGELFF.